Following are 12 T cell receptor beta chains from one sample sequenced in a study of T-cell reconstitution after alpha-beta-depleted transplantation in children. For TCRbeta, the library was prepared with unique molecular identifiers. Each CDR3 protein gets one entry after TCRdb re-called the PCR reads with MiXCR. The data contain approximately 190,000 distinct CDR3 sequences, roughly 9.1% of them singletons. This specimen consisted of PBMCs, mostly from graft donor cells, obtained 360 days after TCRalphabeta/CD19-depleted stem cell transplant. The receptors derive from a male patient between 2 and 10 years old who had a stem cell transplant for acute myeloid leukemia, so the T cells may come from the graft donor.

This clonotype turned up a few times. This chain links TRBV5-1 with TRBJ1-5; TRBD1 matches 9 bases. The V gene's germline CDR1 is SGHRS and CDR2 YFSETQ. The CDR3 length is 17 residues. V dropped 4 bases and J dropped 3; count of bases not matched to a gene: 11. The CDR3 loop is CASSPHGGQGINQPQHF. The CDR3 DNA is TGCGCCAGCAGCCCCCATGGGGGACAGGGAATCAATCAGCCCCAGCATTTT.

The chain recombines TRBV20-1 with TRBJ2-3, with D possibly TRBD2 on 5 matching bases. This CDR3 contains 14 residues. Germline CDR1 is DFQATT and CDR2 is SNEGSKA (reference sequence). The ends were cut back, 6 bases at V and 0 bases at J, with 13 bases in the middle. The CDR3 nucleotides read TGCAGTGCCAGCTGGGGAGCTAGCACAGATACGCAGTATTTT. Amino acid sequence: CSASWGASTDTQYF.

This clonotype has a count of ten or more. The rearrangement links TRBV7-6 to TRBJ2-5, with D possibly being TRBD1 (5 bases). The V end was cut by 1 base, the J end by 7 bases, with 16 bases between. CDR1 SGHVS and CDR2 FNYEAQ come from the germline V gene. The CDR3 covers 15 residues. DNA of the CDR3: TGTGCCAGCAGCTTAGAGGGGTTTGGTTGGGGGACCCAGTACTTC. Translation: CASSLEGFGWGTQYF.

This clonotype came up a few times. V usage is TRBV28 and J usage is TRBJ1-5; 7 bases align to TRBD1. Germline V gene lookup returns CDR1 MDHEN and CDR2 SYDVKM. With 3 bases clipped from V and 6 bases from J, the junction kept 20 bases outside the gene matches. This CDR3 spans 19 amino acids. The CDR3 sequence: CASSFARTGSRIRPQPQHF. The CDR3 DNA is TGTGCCAGCAGTTTCGCCCGGACAGGCTCCCGGATCAGACCTCAGCCCCAGCATTTT. The variable domain in full, with the rest retrieved from reference TRBV28 and TRBJ1-5, is DVKVTQSSRYLVKRTGEKVFLECVQDMDHENMFWYRQDPGLGLRLIYFSYDVKMKEKGDIPEGYSVSREKKERFSLILESASTNQTSMYLCASSFARTGSRIRPQPQHFGDGTRLSIL.

In its sample, this clonotype was seen a few times. The CDR3 loop is CASSPNTGDPSYEQYF. CDR3 DNA sequence: TGTGCCAGCTCTCCAAACACGGGGGACCCCTCCTACGAGCAGTACTTC. This rearrangement joins TRBV18 to TRBJ2-7, with D perhaps matching TRBD2 (6 bases). The germline V and J ends were trimmed by 6 bases and 0 bases, with 18 bases remaining between them. CDR3 length equals 16 residues. Germline V gene sequence: CDR1 KGHSH, CDR2 LQKENI.

Ten or more counts support this clonotype. The J gene is TRBJ2-1, the V gene TRBV5-1, with a possible D match to TRBD2 (6 bases). Per germline, CDR1 SGHRS and CDR2 YFSETQ. This CDR3 region has 15 residues. The V gene lost 0 bases and the J gene lost 7 bases, with 14 bases spanning the gap. The CDR3 DNA reads as TGCGCCAGCAGCTTGGTACCTTTTGGGGGGAATGAGCAGTTCTTC. Amino acids: CASSLVPFGGNEQFF.

Here the CDR3 reads CASSLRTGGVSGYTF. CDR3 DNA: TGTGCCAGCAGTTTAAGAACAGGGGGCGTCTCTGGCTACACCTTC. The rearrangement joins TRBV27 to TRBJ1-2, with 9 bases lining up with TRBD1. CDR3 length: 15 residues. V trimming: 2 bases; J trimming: 7 bases; junction bases outside the gene matches: 8. The V gene's germline CDR1 is MNHEY and CDR2 SMNVEV (reference sequence).

This clonotype showed up just a few times. The V call is TRBV5-1, the J call TRBJ1-2; TRBD1 agrees at 7 bases. Germline V gene sequence: CDR1 SGHRS, CDR2 YFSETQ. This CDR3 has 18 amino acids. The junction had 15 bases not matched to a gene; V was cut back by 4 bases and J by 0 bases. This CDR3 reads CASSILPGQFKANYGYTF. The CDR3 nucleotides are TGCGCCAGCAGCATACTACCGGGACAGTTTAAAGCTAACTATGGCTACACCTTC.

This clonotype was found many times. The CDR3 region has the DNA TGCGCCAGCAGCTACTCCGGGTGGACAGATACGCAGTATTTT. It specifies CASSYSGWTDTQYF. This chain links TRBV5-1 with TRBJ2-3; D is ambiguous. The V and J ends lost 3 bases and 3 bases respectively, with 11 bases between them. The germline V gene has CDR1 SGHRS and CDR2 YFSETQ. The CDR3 has 14 amino acids. The variable domain in full, completed from reference TRBV5-1 and TRBJ2-3, reads KAGVTQTPRYLIKTRGQQVTLSCSPISGHRSVSWYQQTPGQGLQFLFEYFSETQRNKGNFPGRFSGRQFSNSRSEMNVSTLELGDSALYLCASSYSGWTDTQYFGPGTRLTVL.

This sequence joins TRBV30 and TRBJ1-5; TRBD1 aligns across 9 bases. J lost 3 bases, V lost 2 bases, and 8 bases had no gene match. Germline V CDR1 and CDR2: GTSNPN, SVGIG (reference sequence). The CDR3 loop spans 16 amino acids. The CDR3 DNA follows: TGTGCCTGGAGTTCACCCGGGACAGGGCTCAATCAGCCCCAGCATTTT. This codes for CAWSSPGTGLNQPQHF.

J is TRBJ2-1 and V is TRBV11-1, with TRBD2 as a possible D gene (5 bases). Trimming pared 1 base from V and 10 bases from J, leaving 17 bases between. This CDR3 comprises 15 residues. Germline V CDR1 and CDR2: SGHAT, FQDESV (reference sequence). CDR3 nucleotides: TGTGCCAGCAGCTTAGAGGCGGACTCTCTTGTAGAGCAGTTCTTC. Amino acids: CASSLEADSLVEQFF. Full variable domain (remainder filled in from reference TRBV11-1 and TRBJ2-1): EAEVAQSPRYKITEKSQAVAFWCDPISGHATLYWYRQILGQGPELLVQFQDESVVDDSQLPKDRFSAERLKGVDSTLKIQPAELGDSAMYLCASSLEADSLVEQFFGPGTRLTVL.

A few counts support this clonotype. This chain connects TRBV18 to TRBJ2-6; 7 bases agree with TRBD2. The CDR3 totals 18 residues. With V trimmed by 4 bases and J by 0 bases, 9 bases remained unmatched. Germline loops: CDR1 KGHSH, CDR2 LQKENI. The CDR3 nucleotides are TGTGCCAGCTCACGGGGGGGGACGTCGGGCTCTGGGGCCAACGTCCTGACTTTC. Its protein is CASSRGGTSGSGANVLTF.